This T cell receptor (beta chain) was obtained from a study of T cell responses to AZD1222 COVID-19 vaccine. Profiled with immunoSEQ multiplex PCR; TCRdb holds only in-frame clones, not every one. The table has 110,000 to 150,000 clones, roughly 90% seen once. This CDR3 has 14 residues. Germline V CDR1 and CDR2: SGHNT, YENEEA. V was pared by 3 bases and J by 10 bases, with 13 bases between. The V call is TRBV11-3, the J call TRBJ1-6; the D gene is possibly TRBD1 (5 bases). The receptor comes from an adult in good health. Material: peripheral blood, obtained on day 0 of AZD1222 vaccination. Here the CDR3 DNA reads TGTGCCAGCAGCTTCAGATGGGGGAGATCACCCCTCCACTTT. As protein: CASSFRWGRSPLHF.